The sequence of this TCR beta chain was determined in a study of blood T cell repertoires in COVID-19. Study at large: Samples of COVID-19 (acute and convalescent) were obtained from the United States, Italy and Spain. T cells, B-cell-depleted T cells, or PBMCs provided the cDNA or gDNA that served as material.

Between the trimmed V and J ends, which lost 3 bases and 2 bases, there was a span of 16 bases. The germline gives CDR1 KGHSH, CDR2 LQKENI. The CDR3 extends over 16 amino acids. Per the original methods: Reference gene primer amplification yielded estimated nucleated cell counts. Generated by immunoSEQ multiplex PCR, the TCRdb table keeps only in-frame clones and is missing some. That table is the source of V, J and clone size, and D and trimming were worked out from the DNA. The sample includes about 330,000 clones, roughly 90% seen only once; the top ten take 9.9%. The specimen was peripheral blood. This receptor was identified in a man aged 25-45 years with COVID-19, enrolled during active disease. This chain links TRBV18 with TRBJ1-1; D uncertain. The CDR3 DNA sequence: TGTGCCAGCTCACCCCCCATCTGGCGGGTAAACACTGAAGCTTTCTTT. Protein: CASSPPIWRVNTEAFF.